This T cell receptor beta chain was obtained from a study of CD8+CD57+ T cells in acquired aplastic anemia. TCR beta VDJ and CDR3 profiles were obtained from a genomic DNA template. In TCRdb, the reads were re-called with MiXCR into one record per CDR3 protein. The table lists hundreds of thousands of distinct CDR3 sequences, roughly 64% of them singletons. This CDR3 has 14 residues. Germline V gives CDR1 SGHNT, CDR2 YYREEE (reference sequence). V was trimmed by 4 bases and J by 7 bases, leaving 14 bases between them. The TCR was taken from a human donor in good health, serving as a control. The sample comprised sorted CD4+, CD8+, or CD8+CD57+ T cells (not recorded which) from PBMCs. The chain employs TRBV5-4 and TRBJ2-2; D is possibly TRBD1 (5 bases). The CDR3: CASSEETDGGELFF. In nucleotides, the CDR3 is TGTGCCAGCAGCGAAGAGACAGACGGCGGGGAGCTGTTTTTT.